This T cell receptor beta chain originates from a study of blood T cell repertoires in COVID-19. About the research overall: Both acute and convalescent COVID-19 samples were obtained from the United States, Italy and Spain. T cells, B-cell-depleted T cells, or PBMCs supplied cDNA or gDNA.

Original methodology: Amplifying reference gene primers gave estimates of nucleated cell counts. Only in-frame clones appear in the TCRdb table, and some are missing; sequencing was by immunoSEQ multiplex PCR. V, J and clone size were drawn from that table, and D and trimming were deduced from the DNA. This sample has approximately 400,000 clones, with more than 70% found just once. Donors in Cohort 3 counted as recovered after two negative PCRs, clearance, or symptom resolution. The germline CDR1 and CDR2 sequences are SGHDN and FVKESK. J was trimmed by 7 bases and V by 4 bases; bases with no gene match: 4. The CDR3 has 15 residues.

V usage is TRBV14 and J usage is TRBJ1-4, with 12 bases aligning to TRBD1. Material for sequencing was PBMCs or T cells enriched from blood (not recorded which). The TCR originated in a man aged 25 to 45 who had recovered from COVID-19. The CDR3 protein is CASSLGQGAGEKLFF. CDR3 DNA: TGTGCCAGCAGCCTGGGACAGGGGGCTGGTGAAAAACTGTTTTTT.